Shown below are 18 T cell receptor beta chains from a single sample sequenced in a study of identical twins' blood T cells. TCRdb used MiXCR to reprocess the 5' RACE reads, holding one entry per CDR3 protein. The table records a few hundred thousand distinct CDR3 sequences, around 30% of them present only once. Sequencing used PBMCs. These TCRs come from a woman aged 18 to 55 in good health.

The V gene is TRBV4-3, the J gene TRBJ1-3, with a weak D call TRBD1 (5 bases). The CDR3 is 15 amino acids. The V gene lost 2 bases and the J gene lost 4 bases, with 12 bases spanning the gap. Germline V gene sequence: CDR1 LGHNA, CDR2 YSLEER. Written as DNA, the CDR3 is TGCGCCAGCAGCCAAAACGGGGCCGGCGGAAACACCATATATTTT. Its translation is CASSQNGAGGNTIYF.

On this clonotype: A much larger clone differs from this one at a single base, so this may be a read error. The rearrangement links TRBV4-1 to TRBJ1-5; D ambiguous. The length of the CDR3 is 13 residues. Germline V gene lookup returns CDR1 MGHRA and CDR2 YSYEKL. V gave up 4 bases and J gave up 9 bases, with 13 bases separating them. CDR3: CASSRTLLWPQHF. Here the CDR3 DNA reads TGCGCCAGCAGCCGTACCTTACTTTGGCCCCAGCATTTT.

The chain is built from TRBV5-4 and TRBJ2-2; D is unresolved. Germline V gene sequence: CDR1 SGHNT, CDR2 YYREEE (reference sequence). This CDR3 region has 15 residues. V was clipped by 6 bases and J by 0 bases, with 12 bases between them. The CDR3 DNA reads TGTGCCAGCACCACTGCTCTGACGAACACCGGGGAGCTGTTTTTT. It encodes CASTTALTNTGELFF.

This clonotype was seen a single time. This chain connects TRBV5-5 to TRBJ1-2, with TRBD1 identical over 9 bases. With V trimmed by 3 bases and J by 7 bases, 4 bases remained unmatched. The germline CDR1 and CDR2 sequences are SGHKS and YYEKEE (reference sequence). This CDR3 comprises 13 residues. The CDR3: CASSSGTGFGYTF. CDR3 DNA sequence: TGTGCCAGCAGCTCCGGGACAGGGTTTGGCTACACCTTC.

In the case of this clonotype: Since a much larger clone is just one base distant, this may be a read error. Likely a read error: the CDR3 ends without its conserved phenylalanine or tryptophan. DNA of the CDR3: TGTGCCAGCAGCCCATTGGCGGGAGCTTACAATGAGCAGTTCCTC. Translation: CASSPLAGAYNEQFL. The V gene is TRBV7-2, the J gene TRBJ2-1; 7 nucleotides line up with TRBD2. There are 15 residues in the CDR3. Germline CDR1 SGHTA, CDR2 FQGNSA. Losses at the gene ends were 5 bases for V and 4 bases for J; bases not matched to a gene: 8.

This clonotype was observed a few times. V gene TRBV6-5 combines with J gene TRBJ2-1; 8 bases align to TRBD2. The CDR3 totals 15 residues. CDR1 is MNHEY and CDR2 is SVGAGI in the germline V gene. Trimming cost V 1 base and J 5 bases; bases outside gene matches: 4. CDR3 region: CASSYWDSGDNEQFF. The CDR3 nucleotides are TGTGCCAGCAGTTACTGGGATAGCGGGGACAATGAGCAGTTCTTC.

This clonotype was seen a few times. The chain links TRBV20-1 to TRBJ1-2; tentatively, D is TRBD1 (6 bases). The CDR3 length is 12 residues. Germline-derived CDR1 and CDR2 are DFQATT and SNEGSKA (reference sequence). Trimming left V 5 bases short and J 5 bases short, with 12 bases between. CDR3 sequence reads: CSAPKTGYGYTF. CDR3 nucleotide sequence: TGCAGTGCTCCGAAAACAGGGTATGGCTACACCTTC.

The J gene is TRBJ2-1, the V gene TRBV12-5; D ambiguous. The germline V and J ends were trimmed by 0 bases and 0 bases, with 21 bases remaining between them. In germline, CDR1 is LGHNT, CDR2 FRNRAP. The length of the CDR3 is 20 residues. The CDR3: CASGLVLGFLEVGSYNEQFF. In DNA form, the CDR3 reads TGTGCTAGTGGTTTGGTACTCGGGTTTTTGGAAGTCGGCTCCTACAATGAGCAGTTCTTC.

In this sample, this clonotype turned up a few times. V and J are TRBV10-3 and TRBJ2-4; perhaps TRBD1 as D (6 bases). This CDR3 is 12 amino acids long. V lost 6 bases to trimming and J lost 13 bases, with 16 bases between them. Germline V CDR1 and CDR2: ENHRY, SYGVKD. As DNA, the CDR3 is TGTGCCATCAGCCAACAGGGTTATGGCCAGTACTTC. This gives the protein CAISQQGYGQYF.

This clonotype was seen at least ten times. The rearrangement links TRBV20-1 to TRBJ1-1; D may be TRBD1 (6 bases). The CDR3 spans 15 residues. V lost 0 bases and J lost 1, with 12 bases in between. CDR1 DFQATT and CDR2 SNEGSKA come from the germline V gene (reference sequence). The CDR3, as DNA: TGCAGTGCTAGAGATTACGGCAGGGGGAACACTGAAGCTTTCTTT. Translating it yields CSARDYGRGNTEAFF.

In this sample, this clonotype turned up a few times. The chain is built from TRBV12-3 or TRBV12-4 and TRBJ1-3; D is unresolved. CDR3 length: 14 amino acids. Trimming stripped 3 bases from V and 0 bases from J, with 6 bases between. The CDR3 DNA sequence: TGTGCCAGCAGTTTCACAGCCTCTGGAAACACCATATATTTT. It specifies CASSFTASGNTIYF.

This clonotype was recorded a few times. V usage is TRBV29-1 and J usage is TRBJ1-1; no firm D call. Germline V gene lookup returns CDR1 SQVTM and CDR2 ANQGSEA. This CDR3 has 13 amino acids. V lost 3 bases and J 11 bases, leaving 19 bases between the germline ends. The CDR3 protein is CSVEPSAQVYAFF. CDR3 sequence (DNA): TGCAGCGTTGAGCCGTCGGCGCAGGTCTACGCTTTCTTT.

Here the CDR3 reads CASSWASGNTIYF. The CDR3 DNA is TGTGCCAGTAGTTGGGCAAGCGGAAACACCATATATTTT. The V and J genes are TRBV19 and TRBJ1-3; the D is unclear. This CDR3 is built from 13 residues. Germline-derived CDR1 and CDR2 are LNHDA and SQIVND (reference sequence). V was trimmed by 5 bases and J by 4 bases, leaving 9 bases between them.

This clonotype was seen a handful of times. The chain carries TRBV29-1 and TRBJ2-5; perhaps TRBD1 as D (5 bases). Trimming took off 4 bases at V and 3 bases at J, with 15 bases between the two ends. The CDR3 spans 14 residues. Germline V gene data show CDR1 as SQVTM and CDR2 as ANQGSEA. The CDR3 spells CSVGQGRGKETQYF. The DNA for the CDR3 is TGCAGCGTTGGGCAGGGTAGGGGCAAAGAGACCCAGTACTTC.

In its sample, this clonotype was seen a few times. The V call is TRBV2, the J call TRBJ2-1, with 10 bases matching TRBD1. This CDR3 spans 14 amino acids. CDR1 is SNHLY, CDR2 FYNNEI, per germline. Losses at the gene ends were 5 bases for V and 7 bases for J; bases not matched to a gene: 5. The CDR3 DNA reads TGTGCCAGCAGTTGGGACAGGGGTCGTAATGAGCAGTTCTTC. This translates into CASSWDRGRNEQFF.

The chain links TRBV20-1 to TRBJ2-1, with 8 bases fitting TRBD2. Germline lookup yields CDR1 DFQATT and CDR2 SNEGSKA (reference sequence). With 1 base clipped from V and 1 base from J, the junction kept 6 bases outside the gene matches. CDR3 length: 16 residues. CDR3 region: CSARALRGGSYNEQFF. CDR3 DNA: TGCAGTGCTAGAGCTCTACGGGGGGGTTCCTACAATGAGCAGTTCTTC.

The chain recombines TRBV9 with TRBJ2-5, with 7 bases identical to TRBD1. This CDR3 has 14 amino acids. V trimming: 7 bases; J trimming: 8 bases; junction bases outside the gene matches: 14. Per the germline V gene, CDR1 is SGDLS and CDR2 is YYNGEE. The CDR3 sequence: CASARPGQLETQYF. The CDR3 DNA reads as TGTGCCAGCGCCCGTCCGGGACAGCTAGAAACCCAGTACTTC. Combining the CDR3 with reference TRBV9 and TRBJ2-5 gives the whole variable domain DSGVTQTPKHLITATGQRVTLRCSPRSGDLSVYWYQQSLDQGLQFLIQYYNGEERAKGNILERFSAQQFPDLHSELNLSSLELGDSALYFCASARPGQLETQYFGPGTRLLVL.

V gene TRBV9 combines with J gene TRBJ2-5; the D gene is possibly TRBD2 (5 bases). The CDR3 has 15 amino acids. Germline V lookup: CDR1 SGDLS, CDR2 YYNGEE. V lost 6 bases and J lost 5, with 20 bases in between. The CDR3 nucleotides are TGTGCCAGCACCCCCTCGGGGTCTAGCCCTGAGACCCAGTACTTC. Translated: CASTPSGSSPETQYF.